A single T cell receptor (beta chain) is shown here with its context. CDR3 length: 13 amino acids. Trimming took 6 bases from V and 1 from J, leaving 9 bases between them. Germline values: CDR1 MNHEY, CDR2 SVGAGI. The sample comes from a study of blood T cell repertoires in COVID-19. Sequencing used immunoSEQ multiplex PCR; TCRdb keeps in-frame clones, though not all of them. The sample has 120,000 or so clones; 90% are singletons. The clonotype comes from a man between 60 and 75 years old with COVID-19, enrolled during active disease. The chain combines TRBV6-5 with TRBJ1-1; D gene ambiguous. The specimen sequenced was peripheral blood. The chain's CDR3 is CASSRSPNTEAFF. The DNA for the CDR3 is TGTGCCAGCAGCCGCAGTCCGAACACTGAAGCTTTCTTT.